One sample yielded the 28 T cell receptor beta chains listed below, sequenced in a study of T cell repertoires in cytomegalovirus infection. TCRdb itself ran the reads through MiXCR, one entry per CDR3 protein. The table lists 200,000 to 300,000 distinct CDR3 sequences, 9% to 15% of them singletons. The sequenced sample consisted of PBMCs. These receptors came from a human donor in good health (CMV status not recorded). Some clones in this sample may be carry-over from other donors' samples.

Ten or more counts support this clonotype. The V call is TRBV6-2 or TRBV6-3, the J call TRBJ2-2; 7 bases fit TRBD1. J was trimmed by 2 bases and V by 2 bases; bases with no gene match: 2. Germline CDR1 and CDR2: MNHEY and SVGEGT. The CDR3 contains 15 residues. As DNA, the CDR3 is TGTGCCAGCAGTTACGGACAGGTTAACACCGGGGAGCTGTTTTTT. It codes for CASSYGQVNTGELFF.

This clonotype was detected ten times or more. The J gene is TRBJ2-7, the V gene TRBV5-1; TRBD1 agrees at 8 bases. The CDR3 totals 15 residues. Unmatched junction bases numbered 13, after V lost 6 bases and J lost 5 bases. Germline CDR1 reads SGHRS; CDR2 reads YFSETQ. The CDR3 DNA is TGCGCCAGCACCCCCCGGCCGGACAGGGTCCACGAGCAGTACTTC. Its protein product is CASTPRPDRVHEQYF. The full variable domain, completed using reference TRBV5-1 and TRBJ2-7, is KAGVTQTPRYLIKTRGQQVTLSCSPISGHRSVSWYQQTPGQGLQFLFEYFSETQRNKGNFPGRFSGRQFSNSRSEMNVSTLELGDSALYLCASTPRPDRVHEQYFGPGTRLTVT.

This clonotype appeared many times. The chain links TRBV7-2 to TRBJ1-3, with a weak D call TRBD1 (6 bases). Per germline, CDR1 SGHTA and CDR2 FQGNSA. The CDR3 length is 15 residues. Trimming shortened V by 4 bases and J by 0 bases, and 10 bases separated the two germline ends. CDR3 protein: CASSSGQPSGNTIYF. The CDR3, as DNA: TGTGCCAGCAGCTCCGGACAGCCCTCTGGAAACACCATATATTTT. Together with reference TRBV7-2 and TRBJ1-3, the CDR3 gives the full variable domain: GAGVSQSPSNKVTEKGKDVELRCDPISGHTALYWYRQSLGQGLEFLIYFQGNSAPDKSGLPSDRFSAERTGGSVSTLTIQRTQQEDSAVYLCASSSGQPSGNTIYFGEGSWLTVV.

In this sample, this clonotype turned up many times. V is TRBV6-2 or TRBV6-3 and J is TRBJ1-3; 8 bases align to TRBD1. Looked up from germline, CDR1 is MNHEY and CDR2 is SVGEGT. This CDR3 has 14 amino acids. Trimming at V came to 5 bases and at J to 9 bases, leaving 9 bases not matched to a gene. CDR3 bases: TGTGCCAGCAGTACTAGGACAGGGAGAGGCACCATATATTTT. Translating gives CASSTRTGRGTIYF.

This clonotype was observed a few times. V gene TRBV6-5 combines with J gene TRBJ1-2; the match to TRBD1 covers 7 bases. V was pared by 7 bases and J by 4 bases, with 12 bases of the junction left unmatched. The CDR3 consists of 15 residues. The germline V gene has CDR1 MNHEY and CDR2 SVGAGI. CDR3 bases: TGTGCCAGCAAACTGGGGGCAGGGACAGTCTATGGCTACACCTTC. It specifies CASKLGAGTVYGYTF.

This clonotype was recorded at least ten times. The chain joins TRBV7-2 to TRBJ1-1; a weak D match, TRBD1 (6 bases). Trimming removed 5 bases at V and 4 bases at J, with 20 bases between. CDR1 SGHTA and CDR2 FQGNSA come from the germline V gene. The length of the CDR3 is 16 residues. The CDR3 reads CASSRLGGGTATEAFF. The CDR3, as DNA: TGTGCCAGCAGCCGCCTAGGGGGGGGCACGGCCACTGAAGCTTTCTTT.

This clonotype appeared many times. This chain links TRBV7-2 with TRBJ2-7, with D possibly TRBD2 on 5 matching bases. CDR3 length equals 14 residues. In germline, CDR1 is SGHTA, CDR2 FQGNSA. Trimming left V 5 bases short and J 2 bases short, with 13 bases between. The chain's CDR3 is CASSLIPGTYEQYF. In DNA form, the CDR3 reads TGTGCCAGCAGCCTCATTCCGGGAACCTACGAGCAGTACTTC.

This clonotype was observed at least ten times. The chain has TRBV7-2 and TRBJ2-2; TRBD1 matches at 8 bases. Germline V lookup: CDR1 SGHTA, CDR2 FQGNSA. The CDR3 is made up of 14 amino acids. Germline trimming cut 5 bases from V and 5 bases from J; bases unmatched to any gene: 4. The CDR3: CASSKDRDTGELFF. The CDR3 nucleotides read TGTGCCAGCAGCAAGGACAGGGATACCGGGGAGCTGTTTTTT.

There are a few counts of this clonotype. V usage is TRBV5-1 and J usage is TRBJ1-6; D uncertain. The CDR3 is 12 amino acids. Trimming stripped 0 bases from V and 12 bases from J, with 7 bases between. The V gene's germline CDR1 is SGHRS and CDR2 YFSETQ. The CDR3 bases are TGCGCCAGCAGCTTGGAGGGCCAACCCCTCCACTTT. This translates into CASSLEGQPLHF.

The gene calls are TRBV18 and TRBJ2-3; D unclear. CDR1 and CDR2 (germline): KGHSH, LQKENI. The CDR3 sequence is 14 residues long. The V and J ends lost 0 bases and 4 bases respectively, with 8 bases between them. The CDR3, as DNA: TGTGCCAGCTCACCACCGGCTGCGCCAGATACGCAGTATTTT. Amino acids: CASSPPAAPDTQYF.

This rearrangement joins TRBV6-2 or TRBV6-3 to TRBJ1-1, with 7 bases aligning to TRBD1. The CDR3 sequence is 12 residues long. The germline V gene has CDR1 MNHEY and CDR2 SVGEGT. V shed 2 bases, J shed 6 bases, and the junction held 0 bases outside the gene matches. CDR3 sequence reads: CASSYRGPEAFF. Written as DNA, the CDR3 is TGTGCCAGCAGTTACAGGGGGCCTGAAGCTTTCTTT.

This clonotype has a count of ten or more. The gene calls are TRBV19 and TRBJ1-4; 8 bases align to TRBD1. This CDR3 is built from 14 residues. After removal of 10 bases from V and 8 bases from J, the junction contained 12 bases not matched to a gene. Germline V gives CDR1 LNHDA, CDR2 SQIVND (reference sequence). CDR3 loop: CATEKGQAGEKLFF. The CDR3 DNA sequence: TGTGCCACCGAGAAGGGACAGGCTGGGGAAAAACTGTTTTTT.

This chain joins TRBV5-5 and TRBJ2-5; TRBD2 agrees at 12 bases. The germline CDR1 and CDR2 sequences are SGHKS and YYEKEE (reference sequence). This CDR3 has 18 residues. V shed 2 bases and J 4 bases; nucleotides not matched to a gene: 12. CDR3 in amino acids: CASSFDPGTSGWGETQYF. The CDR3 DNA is TGTGCCAGCAGCTTTGACCCCGGGACTAGCGGGTGGGGAGAGACCCAGTACTTC. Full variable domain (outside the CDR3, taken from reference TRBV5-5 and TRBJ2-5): DAGVTQSPTHLIKTRGQQVTLRCSPISGHKSVSWYQQVLGQGPQFIFQYYEKEERGRGNFPDRFSARQFPNYSSELNVNALLLGDSALYLCASSFDPGTSGWGETQYFGPGTRLLVL.

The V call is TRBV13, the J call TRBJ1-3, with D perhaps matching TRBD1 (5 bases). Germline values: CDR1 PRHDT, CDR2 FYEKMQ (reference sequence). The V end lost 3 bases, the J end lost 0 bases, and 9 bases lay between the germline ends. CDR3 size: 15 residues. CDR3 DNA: TGTGCCAGCAGCTTGGGACGCCTCTCTGGAAACACCATATATTTT. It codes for CASSLGRLSGNTIYF.

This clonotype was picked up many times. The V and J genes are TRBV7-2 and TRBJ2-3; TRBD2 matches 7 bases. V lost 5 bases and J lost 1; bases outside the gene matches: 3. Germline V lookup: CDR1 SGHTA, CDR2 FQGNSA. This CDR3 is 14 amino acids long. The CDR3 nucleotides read TGTGCCAGCAGCCCCGGACTAGGCACAGATACGCAGTATTTT. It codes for CASSPGLGTDTQYF.

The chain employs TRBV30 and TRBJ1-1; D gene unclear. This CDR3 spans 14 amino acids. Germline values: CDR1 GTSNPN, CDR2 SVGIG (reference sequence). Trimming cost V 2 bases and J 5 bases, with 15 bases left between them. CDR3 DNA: TGTGCCTGGAGTACGCTAAGGGATAGGACTGAAGCTTTCTTT. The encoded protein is CAWSTLRDRTEAFF.

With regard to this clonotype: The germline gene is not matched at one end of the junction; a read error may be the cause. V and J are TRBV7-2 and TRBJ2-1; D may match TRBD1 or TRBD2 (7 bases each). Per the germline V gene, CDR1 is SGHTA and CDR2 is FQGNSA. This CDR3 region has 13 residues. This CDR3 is CASSLVEGRGQVF. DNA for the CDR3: TGTGCCAGCAGCTTAGTGGAGGGGAGGGGGCAGGTCTTC. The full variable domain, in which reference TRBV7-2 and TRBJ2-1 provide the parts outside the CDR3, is GAGVSQSPSNKVTEKGKDVELRCDPISGHTALYWYRQSLGQGLEFLIYFQGNSAPDKSGLPSDRFSAERTGGSVSTLTIQRTQQEDSAVYLCASSLVEGRGQVFGPGTRLTVL.

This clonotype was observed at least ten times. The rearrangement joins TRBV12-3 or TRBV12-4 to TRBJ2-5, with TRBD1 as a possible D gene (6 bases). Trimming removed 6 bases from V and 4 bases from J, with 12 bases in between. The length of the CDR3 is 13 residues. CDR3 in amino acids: CASSPGQLETQYF. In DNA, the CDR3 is TGTGCCAGCAGCCCCGGACAGCTAGAGACCCAGTACTTC.

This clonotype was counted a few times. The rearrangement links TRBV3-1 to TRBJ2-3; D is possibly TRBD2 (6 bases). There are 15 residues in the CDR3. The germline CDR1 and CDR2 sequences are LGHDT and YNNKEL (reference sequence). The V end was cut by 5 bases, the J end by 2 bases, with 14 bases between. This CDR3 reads CASSGTLHHTDTQYF. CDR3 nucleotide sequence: TGTGCCAGCAGCGGGACTCTCCATCACACAGATACGCAGTATTTT.

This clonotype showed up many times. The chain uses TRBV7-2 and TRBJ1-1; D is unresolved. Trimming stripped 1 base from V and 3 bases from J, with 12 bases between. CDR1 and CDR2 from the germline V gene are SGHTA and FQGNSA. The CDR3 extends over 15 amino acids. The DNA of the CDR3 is TGTGCCAGCAGCTTAGTGACACCCCAGGACACTGAAGCTTTCTTT. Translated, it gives CASSLVTPQDTEAFF.

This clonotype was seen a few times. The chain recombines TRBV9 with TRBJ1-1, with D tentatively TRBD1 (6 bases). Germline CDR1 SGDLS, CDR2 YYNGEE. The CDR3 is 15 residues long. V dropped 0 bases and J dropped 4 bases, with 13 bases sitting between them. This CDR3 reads CASSVEGGIGTEAFF. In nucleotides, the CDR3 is TGTGCCAGCAGCGTAGAGGGGGGAATAGGCACTGAAGCTTTCTTT.

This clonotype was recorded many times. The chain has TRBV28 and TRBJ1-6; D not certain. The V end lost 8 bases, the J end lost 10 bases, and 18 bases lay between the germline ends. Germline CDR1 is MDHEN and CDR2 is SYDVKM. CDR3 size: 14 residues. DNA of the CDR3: TGTGCCAGCTCCCTCCGGGATCCTTGGTCACCCCTCCACTTT. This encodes CASSLRDPWSPLHF.

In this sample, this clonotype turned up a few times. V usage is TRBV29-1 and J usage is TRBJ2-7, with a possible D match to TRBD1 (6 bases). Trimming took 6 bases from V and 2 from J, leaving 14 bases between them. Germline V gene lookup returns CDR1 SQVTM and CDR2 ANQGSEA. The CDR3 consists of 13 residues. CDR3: CSVVDSGPYEQYF. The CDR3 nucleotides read TGCAGCGTGGTGGACAGCGGCCCCTACGAGCAGTACTTC.

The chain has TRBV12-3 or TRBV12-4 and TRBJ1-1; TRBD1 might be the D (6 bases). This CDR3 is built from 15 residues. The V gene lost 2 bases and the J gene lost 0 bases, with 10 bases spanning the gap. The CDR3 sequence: CASSLNRAVNTEAFF. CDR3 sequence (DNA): TGTGCCAGCAGTTTAAACAGGGCGGTGAACACTGAAGCTTTCTTT.

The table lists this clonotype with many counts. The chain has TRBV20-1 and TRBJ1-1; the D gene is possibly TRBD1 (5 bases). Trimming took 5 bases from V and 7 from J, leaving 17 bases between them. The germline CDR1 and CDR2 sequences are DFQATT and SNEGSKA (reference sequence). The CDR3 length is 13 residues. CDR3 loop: CSASGSGGLEAFF. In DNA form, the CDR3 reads TGCAGTGCTTCCGGGTCGGGGGGACTTGAAGCTTTCTTT.

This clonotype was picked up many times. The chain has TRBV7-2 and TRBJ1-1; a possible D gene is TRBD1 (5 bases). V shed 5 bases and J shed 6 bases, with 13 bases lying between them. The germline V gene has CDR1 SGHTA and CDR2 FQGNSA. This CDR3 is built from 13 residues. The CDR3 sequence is CASSPQGWAEAFF. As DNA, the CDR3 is TGTGCCAGCAGCCCCCAGGGATGGGCTGAAGCTTTCTTT.

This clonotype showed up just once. The CDR3 here is CASSFGVKETQYF. CDR3 DNA: TGTGCCAGCAGCTTCGGGGTAAAAGAGACCCAGTACTTC. The chain couples TRBV11-2 to TRBJ2-5; D may be TRBD2 (5 bases). The germline V and J ends were trimmed by 3 bases and 3 bases, with 8 bases remaining between them. Germline V gives CDR1 SGHAT, CDR2 FQNNGV. The CDR3 runs to 13 residues. The whole variable domain, remainder taken from reference TRBV11-2 and TRBJ2-5, is EAGVAQSPRYKIIEKRQSVAFWCNPISGHATLYWYQQILGQGPKLLIQFQNNGVVDDSQLPKDRFSAERLKGVDSTLKIQPAKLEDSAVYLCASSFGVKETQYFGPGTRLLVL.

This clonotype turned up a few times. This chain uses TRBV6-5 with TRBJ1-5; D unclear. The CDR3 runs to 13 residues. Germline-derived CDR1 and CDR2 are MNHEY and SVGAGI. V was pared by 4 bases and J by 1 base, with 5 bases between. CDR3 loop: CASSLLSNQPQHF. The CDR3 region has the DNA TGTGCCAGCAGTTTGCTGAGCAATCAGCCCCAGCATTTT.